This T cell receptor beta chain stems from a study of CD8 T cells in Susac syndrome (dated by TCRdb to about 2019). Looking at the study overall: Repertoire sequencing was used to test whether CD8+ T cell activation and differentiation in Susac syndrome was antigen driven.

RNA was extracted using the RNeasy kit, and roughly 0.5 to 1 ug of the RNA was reverse transcribed with random hexamers. TCR beta CDR3 regions were amplified with the immunoSEQ multiplex PCR assay covering 54 Vbeta and 13 Jbeta segments. Bias from PCR amplification was corrected by using a synthetic template baseline for primer optimization and for computational correction. The paper's processing steps were these. Reads were annotated to V, D and J genes per IMGT and analyzed with immunoSEQ Analyzer, keeping only productive sequences. Clonality was computed as one minus Shannon entropy normalized by log2 of the number of productive unique sequences. For each patient and control, public and private clones were evaluated among the 100 most prevalent clones. A clone was defined as Susac-specific if it was absent from the healthy and MS cohorts, from 950 to 1,300 published viral clones and from other ImmuneACCESS disease sequences. Using fastp trimming at Q25 and MiXCR clonotype assembly, TCRdb reanalyzed the public sequencing data and kept in-frame beta chains. A single entry per CDR3 protein holds the most common genes and DNA from its merged rows. The V and J calls were determined by TCRdb, not by the authors. The sample table holds some 180,000 distinct CDR3 sequences, of which over 85% were seen once. The biggest ten clones account for 0.08% to 0.11% of the sample.

Germline trimming: 1 base from V, 4 bases from J; junction bases outside gene matches: 7. The germline V gene gives CDR1 as SGHDN and CDR2 as FVKESK. The CDR3 contains 16 residues, cysteine and phenylalanine counted. CDR3 DNA is the only sequence kept; it has 48 bases, read in frame from the first base. Comment on this clonotype: It has no known antigen specificity. Per-nucleotide qualities are absent, and no much larger clonotype sits a single base away.

Study-wide conclusions, independent of this receptor: The study acknowledged that relatively few individuals were included in the TCR sequencing and HLA analysis.

Peripheral blood CD8+ and CD4+ T cells from healthy donors, Susac syndrome patients and multiple sclerosis patients were profiled by high-throughput TCR beta sequencing. The healthy donors served as controls matched for age and sex. CD8+ TEMRA cells were enriched by FACS, while bulk CD8+ and CD4+ T cells were purified by magnetic negative isolation. Blood was drawn into EDTA tubes, processed within 24 hours, and PBMCs were isolated by density gradient centrifugation. PBMCs destined for TCR sequencing were cryopreserved in liquid nitrogen and later thawed in a 37 °C water bath. A purity of at least 90% was achieved for sorted or isolated CD4+, CD8+ and CD8+ TEMRA cells.

This TCR came from a human donor in good health. The sequence is built from TRBV14 and TRBJ2-1, with 7 central nucleotides matching TRBD2. The sequenced sample was CD4+ T cells from PBMCs. The CDR3 sequence is CASSQGTGLGYNEQFF. The bases are TGTGCCAGCAGCCAAGGAACTGGACTAGGATACAATGAGCAGTTCTTC.